This TCR beta chain was sequenced during a study of human T cells and chemical hapten exposure. Whole-study results and caveats: The number of TCRs above 1 in 1000 frequency did not change after DPC sensitization.

The germline CDR1 and CDR2 sequences are KGHSH and LQKENI. CDR3 length equals 13 residues. Trimming shortened V by 4 bases and J by 1 base, and 7 bases separated the two germline ends. The library labeled individual cDNA molecules by adding unique molecular identifiers to them. Per the authors' pipeline: Counts of TCRs in each sample centred on a median of around 99,000 and extended from approximately 21,000 to 630,000. MiXCR was run by TCRdb on the 5' RACE reads, yielding one entry per CDR3 protein. TCRdb assigned the V and J calls; the authors' analysis was not used. The table lists 110,000 or so distinct CDR3 sequences, 15% to 20% of them singletons. This clonotype was seen many times. The target antigen is unknown. RNA extraction used unfractionated whole blood as the source of total RNA.

The clonotype comes from a human donor in good health. The chain couples TRBV18 to TRBJ1-1; D not resolved. CDR3 nucleotide sequence: TGTGCCAGCTCACTGGGCAAGAACACTGAAGCTTTCTTT. Its translation is CASSLGKNTEAFF.